This T cell receptor (beta chain) comes out of a study of T cell responses to AZD1222 COVID-19 vaccine. The protocol was immunoSEQ multiplex PCR, while the TCRdb copy is restricted to in-frame clones and leaves out a portion. The data show under 95,000 clones, 85% to 90% seen once. CDR3 length equals 16 residues. The V gene end was trimmed by 6 bases and the J gene end by 4 bases; junction bases not matched to a gene: 14. Germline CDR1 is SGHTA and CDR2 is FQGTGA. The receptor was derived from an adult who received the AZD1222 COVID-19 vaccine. The input for sequencing was peripheral blood, taken 28 days after the second AZD1222 dose. The rearrangement uses TRBV7-3 and TRBJ2-5; 7 positions match TRBD1. The CDR3 here is CASSLTETGRGETQYF. The CDR3, as DNA: TGTGCCAGCAGTCTTACCGAGACAGGGAGAGGAGAGACCCAGTACTTC.